This T cell receptor (beta chain) was retrieved from a study of blood T cells in healthy people across ages. General study points: The unsorted PBMCs prevented any conclusive comparison of naive versus antigen-experienced cells. Total diversity from one million sequenced T cells was likely underestimated.

This clonotype turned up a few times. Its antigen is unidentified. Sample-barcoded 5' priming and a J-beta primer mix drove a second PCR of roughly 7 to 11 cycles. Using its own MiXCR run on the 5' RACE reads, TCRdb lists one record per CDR3 protein. This repertoire shows 790,000 or so distinct CDR3 sequences, roughly 56% found once; its top ten account for roughly 24%. V was clipped by 3 bases and J by 4 bases, with 7 bases between them. Germline CDR1 and CDR2: MDHEN and SYDVKM. CDR3 size: 13 residues. The TCR originated in a man aged 35-49 years in good health. Material for sequencing was blood. The gene calls are TRBV28 and TRBJ2-1; tentative D call: TRBD2 (5 bases). CDR3 loop: CASSFRGYNEQFF. CDR3 DNA sequence: TGTGCCAGCAGTTTTCGGGGTTACAATGAGCAGTTCTTC.